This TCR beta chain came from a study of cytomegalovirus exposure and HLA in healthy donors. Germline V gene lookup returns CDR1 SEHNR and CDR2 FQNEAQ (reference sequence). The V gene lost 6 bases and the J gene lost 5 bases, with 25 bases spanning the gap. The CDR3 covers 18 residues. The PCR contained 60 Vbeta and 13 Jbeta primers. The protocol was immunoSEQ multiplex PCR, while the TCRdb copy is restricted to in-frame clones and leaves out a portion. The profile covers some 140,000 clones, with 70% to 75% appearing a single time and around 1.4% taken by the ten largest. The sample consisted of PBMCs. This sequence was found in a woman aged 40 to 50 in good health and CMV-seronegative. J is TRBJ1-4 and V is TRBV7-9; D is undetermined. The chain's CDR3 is CASSLKATGPLNNEKLFF. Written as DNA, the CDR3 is TGTGCCAGCAGTCTAAAGGCTACGGGTCCCCTCAACAATGAAAAACTGTTTTTT.